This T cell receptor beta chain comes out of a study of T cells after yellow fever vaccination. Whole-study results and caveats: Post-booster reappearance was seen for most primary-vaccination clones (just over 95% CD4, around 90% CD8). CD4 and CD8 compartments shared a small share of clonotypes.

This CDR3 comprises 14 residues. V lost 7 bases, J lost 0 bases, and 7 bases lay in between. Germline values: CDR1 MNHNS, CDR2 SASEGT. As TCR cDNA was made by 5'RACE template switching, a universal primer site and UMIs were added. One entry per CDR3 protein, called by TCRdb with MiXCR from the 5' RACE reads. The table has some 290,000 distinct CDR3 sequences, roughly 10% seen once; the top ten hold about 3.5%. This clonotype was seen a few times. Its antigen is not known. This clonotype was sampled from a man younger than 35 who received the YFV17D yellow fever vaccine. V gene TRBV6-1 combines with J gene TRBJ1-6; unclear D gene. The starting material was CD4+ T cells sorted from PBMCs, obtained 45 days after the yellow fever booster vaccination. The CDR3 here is CASTTSSYNSPLHF. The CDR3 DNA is TGTGCCAGCACAACCAGCTCCTATAATTCACCCCTCCACTTT.